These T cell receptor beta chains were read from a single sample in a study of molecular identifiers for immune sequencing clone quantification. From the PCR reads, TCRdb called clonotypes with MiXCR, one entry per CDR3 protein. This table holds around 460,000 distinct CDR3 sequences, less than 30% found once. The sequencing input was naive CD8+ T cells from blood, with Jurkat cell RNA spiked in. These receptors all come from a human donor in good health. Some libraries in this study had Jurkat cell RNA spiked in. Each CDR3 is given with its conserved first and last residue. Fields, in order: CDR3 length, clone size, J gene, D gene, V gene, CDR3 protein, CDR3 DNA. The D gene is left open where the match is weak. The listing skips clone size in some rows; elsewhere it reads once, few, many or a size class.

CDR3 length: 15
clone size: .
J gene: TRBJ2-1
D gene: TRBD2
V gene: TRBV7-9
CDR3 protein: CASREASGPYNEQFF
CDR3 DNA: TGTGCCAGCAGAGAAGCTAGCGGGCCCTACAATGAGCAGTTCTTC

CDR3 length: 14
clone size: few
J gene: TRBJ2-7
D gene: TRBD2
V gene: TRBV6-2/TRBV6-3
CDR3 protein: CASSYEAGTYEQYF
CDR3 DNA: TGTGCCAGCAGTTACGAAGCGGGGACCTACGAGCAGTACTTC

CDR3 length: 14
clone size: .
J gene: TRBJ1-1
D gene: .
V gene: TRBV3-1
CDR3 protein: CASSQKANDVSAFF
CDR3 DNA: TGTGCCAGCAGCCAAAAAGCTAACGACGTGTCGGCTTTCTTT

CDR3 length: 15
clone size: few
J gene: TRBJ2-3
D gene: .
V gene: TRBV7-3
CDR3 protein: CASSSAQGSTDTQYF
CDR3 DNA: TGTGCCAGCAGCTCCGCCCAGGGGAGCACAGATACGCAGTATTTT

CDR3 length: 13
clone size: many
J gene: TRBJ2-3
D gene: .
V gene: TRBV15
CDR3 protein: CATSRVRFDTQYF
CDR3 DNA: TGTGCCACCAGCAGAGTCCGTTTTGATACGCAGTATTTT

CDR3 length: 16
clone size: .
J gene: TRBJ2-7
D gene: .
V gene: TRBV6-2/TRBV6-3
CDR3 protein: CASSYSRQASSYEQYF
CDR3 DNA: TGTGCCAGCAGTTACTCGCGACAGGCGAGCTCCTACGAGCAGTACTTC

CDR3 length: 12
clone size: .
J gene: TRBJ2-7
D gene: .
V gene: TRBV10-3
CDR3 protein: CAISGGSYEQYF
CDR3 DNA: TGTGCCATCAGTGGGGGCTCCTACGAGCAGTACTTC

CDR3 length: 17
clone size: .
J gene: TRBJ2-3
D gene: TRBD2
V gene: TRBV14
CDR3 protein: CASSRRNRDYRTDTQYF
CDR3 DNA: TGTGCCAGCAGCCGACGTAACCGGGACTACCGCACGGATACGCAGTATTTT

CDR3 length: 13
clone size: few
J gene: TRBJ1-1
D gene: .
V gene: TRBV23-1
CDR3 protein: CASSQSRNTEAFF
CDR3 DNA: TGCGCCAGCAGTCAATCGCGGAACACTGAAGCTTTCTTT

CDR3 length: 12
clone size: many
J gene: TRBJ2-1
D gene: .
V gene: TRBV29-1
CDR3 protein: CSADNRTAEQFF
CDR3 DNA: TGCAGCGCAGACAATAGGACGGCCGAGCAGTTCTTC

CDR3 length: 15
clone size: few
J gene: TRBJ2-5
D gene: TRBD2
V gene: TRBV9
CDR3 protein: CASSISGSSKETQYF
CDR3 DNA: TGTGCCAGCAGCATAAGCGGGAGTAGTAAAGAGACCCAGTACTTC

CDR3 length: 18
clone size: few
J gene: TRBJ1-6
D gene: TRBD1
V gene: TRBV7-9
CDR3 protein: CASSLVTDRQGYGSPLHF
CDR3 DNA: TGTGCCAGCAGCTTAGTAACGGACAGACAGGGGTATGGCTCACCCCTCCACTTT

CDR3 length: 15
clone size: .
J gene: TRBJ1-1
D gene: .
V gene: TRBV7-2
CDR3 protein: CASSLTGQTNTEAFF
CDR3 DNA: TGTGCCAGCAGCTTAACCGGACAGACAAACACTGAAGCTTTCTTT